A single sample is the source of the 17 T cell receptor beta chains below, sequenced in a study of T cells in Graves' hyperthyroidism and ophthalmopathy. Amplified TCR beta CDR3 regions derived from RNA transcripts. First-round RT-PCR targeting the TCR CDR3 was performed with the HTBI primer set. Each CDR3 protein gets one entry after TCRdb re-called the multiplex PCR reads with MiXCR. The sample lists a few hundred thousand distinct CDR3 sequences, approximately 15% seen once, with 4.5% to 6% in the top ten. Sequenced: blood. These receptors came from a woman between 25 and 40 years old with Graves' hyperthyroidism that later progressed to Graves' ophthalmopathy.

A word on this clonotype: A clone one base away is much larger, so this may be a read error. The chain links TRBV5-1 to TRBJ2-2; tentative D call: TRBD1 (5 bases). V gave up 4 bases and J gave up 5 bases, with 18 bases separating them. The germline V gene has CDR1 SGHRS and CDR2 YFSETQ. CDR3 length: 16 residues. The DNA for the CDR3 is TGCGCCAGCAGCACCGAAACAGGATTCAAGACCGGGGAGCTGTTTTTT. Amino acid sequence: CASSTETGFKTGELFF.

This sequence joins TRBV7-9 and TRBJ2-1; D unclear. The CDR3 is 14 amino acids. Germline V gene lookup returns CDR1 SEHNR and CDR2 FQNEAQ (reference sequence). V shed 5 bases and J shed 5 bases, with 13 bases lying between them. CDR3 loop: CASSGWTADNEQFF. The CDR3 bases are TGTGCCAGCAGCGGGTGGACGGCCGACAATGAGCAGTTCTTC.

The chain is built from TRBV4-1 and TRBJ1-3; D remains ambiguous. Germline V gene data show CDR1 as MGHRA and CDR2 as YSYEKL. Trimming took 2 bases from V and 4 from J, leaving 15 bases between them. The CDR3 consists of 16 residues. The CDR3 bases are TGCGCCAGCAGCCAACAAGTAATTTCGGGGGGAAACACCATATATTTT. Residues: CASSQQVISGGNTIYF.

The chain combines TRBV6-2 or TRBV6-3 with TRBJ1-1; 8 bases match TRBD1. With V trimmed by 8 bases and J by 7 bases, 12 bases remained unmatched. The CDR3 is 14 amino acids. Germline V gene data show CDR1 as MNHEY and CDR2 as SVGEGT. The DNA of the CDR3 is TGTGCCAGCCACATCCAGGGGGCGCAGGGTGAAGCTTTCTTT. It is translated as CASHIQGAQGEAFF.

This clonotype was detected many times. The chain couples TRBV14 to TRBJ2-2, with no clear D. This CDR3 region has 13 residues. The germline V and J ends were trimmed by 1 base and 4 bases, with 4 bases remaining between them. The germline V gene encodes CDR1 SGHDN and CDR2 FVKESK. CDR3 nucleotides: TGTGCCAGCAGCCAAGTCGGCACCGGGGAGCTGTTTTTT. Amino acids: CASSQVGTGELFF. Full variable domain (rest looked up from reference TRBV14 and TRBJ2-2): EAGVTQFPSHSVIEKGQTVTLRCDPISGHDNLYWYRRVMGKEIKFLLHFVKESKQDESGMPNNRFLAERTGGTYSTLKVQPAELEDSGVYFCASSQVGTGELFFGEGSRLTVL.

This clonotype was seen at least ten times. The J gene is TRBJ1-3, the V gene TRBV24-1; the match to TRBD1 covers 8 bases. V lost 9 bases and J lost 4; bases outside the gene matches: 4. Germline V gives CDR1 KGHDR, CDR2 SFDVKD. The CDR3 spans 13 residues. The CDR3 nucleotides are TGTGCCACCGGACAGGGTGACGGAAACACCATATATTTT. This encodes CATGQGDGNTIYF.

This clonotype came up many times. The genes are TRBV5-1 and TRBJ2-3; D is ambiguous. Germline V gene data show CDR1 as SGHRS and CDR2 as YFSETQ. CDR3 length: 14 amino acids. The V end lost 6 bases, the J end lost 1 base, and 12 bases lay between the germline ends. CDR3 in amino acids: CASTPGGGTDTQYF. The DNA of the CDR3 is TGCGCCAGCACCCCAGGTGGGGGCACAGATACGCAGTATTTT. Based on the CDR3 plus reference TRBV5-1 and TRBJ2-3, the full variable domain is KAGVTQTPRYLIKTRGQQVTLSCSPISGHRSVSWYQQTPGQGLQFLFEYFSETQRNKGNFPGRFSGRQFSNSRSEMNVSTLELGDSALYLCASTPGGGTDTQYFGPGTRLTVL.

This clonotype was counted at least ten times. V usage is TRBV19 and J usage is TRBJ2-1, with 11 nucleotides matching TRBD1. The V segment lost 7 bases and the J segment 6 bases; nucleotides outside the gene matches: 5. From germline, CDR1 is LNHDA and CDR2 SQIVND (reference sequence). This CDR3 region has 14 residues. CDR3 coding DNA: TGTGCCAGTAATCTAGGGACAGGGGGCAATGAGCAGTTCTTC. Amino acids: CASNLGTGGNEQFF.

CDR3 amino acids: CASSPADSYNEQFF. In DNA form, the CDR3 reads TGCGCCAGCAGCCCCGCCGACAGTTACAATGAGCAGTTCTTC. The chain recombines TRBV4-1 with TRBJ2-1; possible D gene TRBD1, 5 bases. Trimming cost V 4 bases and J 4 bases, with 11 bases left between them. Per the germline V gene, CDR1 is MGHRA and CDR2 is YSYEKL. This CDR3 contains 14 residues.

This clonotype occurred many times. The chain recombines TRBV7-8 with TRBJ2-5; D not certain. V was clipped by 3 bases and J by 5 bases, with 13 bases between them. Germline V lookup: CDR1 SGHVS, CDR2 FQNEAQ. The CDR3 runs 14 residues. The CDR3 is CASSFGSVGETQYF. CDR3 coding DNA: TGTGCCAGCAGCTTTGGGTCGGTCGGGGAGACCCAGTACTTC.

This chain joins TRBV12-3 or TRBV12-4 and TRBJ1-4; D is possibly TRBD1 (5 bases). The V and J ends lost 1 base and 2 bases respectively, with 17 bases between them. This CDR3 region has 18 residues. The CDR3 DNA reads as TGTGCCAGCAGTTTAGGGTCGTGGACACCAATGACTAATGAAAAACTGTTTTTT. Translating gives CASSLGSWTPMTNEKLFF.

Details on this clonotype: A read error may be the cause here, since a much bigger clone is one base away. The chain is built from TRBV28 and TRBJ2-1; 9 bases match TRBD2. Germline-derived CDR1 and CDR2 are MDHEN and SYDVKM. With 7 bases clipped from V and 3 bases from J, the junction kept 10 bases outside the gene matches. CDR3 length: 16 residues. The CDR3 sequence: CASNHGLATDYNEQFF. CDR3 nucleotide sequence: TGTGCCAGCAACCACGGACTAGCGACTGACTACAATGAGCAGTTCTTC.

This clonotype has at least ten counts. The V call is TRBV5-1, the J call TRBJ1-2; D is ambiguous. The CDR3 is 13 residues long. Germline CDR1 is SGHRS and CDR2 is YFSETQ. Trimming took off 3 bases at V and 4 bases at J, with 10 bases between the two ends. CDR3 amino acids: CASSYGEGYGYTF. CDR3 nucleotides: TGCGCCAGCAGCTATGGGGAGGGCTATGGCTACACCTTC. Complete variable domain (other parts from reference TRBV5-1 and TRBJ1-2): KAGVTQTPRYLIKTRGQQVTLSCSPISGHRSVSWYQQTPGQGLQFLFEYFSETQRNKGNFPGRFSGRQFSNSRSEMNVSTLELGDSALYLCASSYGEGYGYTFGSGTRLTVV.

This clonotype was detected many times. The chain couples TRBV10-3 to TRBJ2-7; 13 bases align to TRBD2. This CDR3 is 18 amino acids long. Looked up from germline, CDR1 is ENHRY and CDR2 is SYGVKD. J gave up 3 bases and V 3 bases, and 11 bases lay outside the gene matches. The CDR3 nucleotides are TGTGCCATCAGTGAATCGGCGAGACTAGCGGGAGGAAACTACGAGCAGTACTTC. Protein product: CAISESARLAGGNYEQYF.

The table lists this clonotype with a few counts. This chain connects TRBV7-8 to TRBJ1-3, with D possibly matching TRBD1 (5 bases). Germline V gene lookup returns CDR1 SGHVS and CDR2 FQNEAQ. CDR3 length equals 16 residues. Trimming took off 5 bases at V and 2 bases at J, with 16 bases between the two ends. CDR3 nucleotide sequence: TGTGCCAGCAGCCTACAAGACGGGGGAACTGGAAACACCATATATTTT. This translates into CASSLQDGGTGNTIYF. Looking up the rest from reference TRBV7-8 and TRBJ1-3 gives the full variable domain: GAGVSQSPRYKVAKRGQDVALRCDPISGHVSLFWYQQALGQGPEFLTYFQNEAQLDKSGLPSDRFFAERPEGSVSTLKIQRTQQEDSAVYLCASSLQDGGTGNTIYFGEGSWLTVV.

This clonotype was recorded many times. This chain joins TRBV6-5 and TRBJ2-1; 7 positions agree with TRBD2. CDR1 is MNHEY and CDR2 is SVGAGI in the germline V gene. The CDR3 spans 16 residues. V shed 0 bases and J 4 bases; nucleotides not matched to a gene: 6. CDR3 sequence: CASSYSELAVYNEQFF. CDR3 coding DNA: TGTGCCAGCAGTTACTCGGAGCTAGCGGTATACAATGAGCAGTTCTTC.

This clonotype was observed many times. This sequence joins TRBV12-3 or TRBV12-4 and TRBJ2-7, with TRBD2 matching over 12 bases. This CDR3 is 14 amino acids long. Trimming took 4 bases from V and 7 from J; bases not matched to a gene: 5. The CDR3 DNA reads TGTGCCAGCAGTTACCCCGGGACTAGCGGGGAGCAGTACTTC. It specifies CASSYPGTSGEQYF.